This TCR beta chain derives from a study of T-cell reconstitution after alpha-beta-depleted transplantation in children (dated by TCRdb to 2016 to 2018). A note on the overall study: T-cell immune reconstitution after TCRalphabeta/CD19-depleted allogeneic hematopoietic cell transplantation in children was quantitatively tracked in the study by means of TCR repertoire profiling.

This clonotype appeared many times. The antigen this receptor binds is unknown. The input lacks base qualities; no much larger clone sits a single base away. Libraries were constructed by PCR. The instrument given in TCRdb is Illumina HiSeq 2500. TCR libraries were prepared with molecular barcoding, using unique molecular identifiers to normalize TCRbeta repertoire quantification. Using fastp at Q25 and MiXCR, TCRdb reprocessed the public reads and kept productive beta chains. Rows matching on CDR3 protein sequence are summarized as one entry with the most common DNA and genes. The sample records about 92,000 distinct CDR3 sequences, more than 10% of which are singletons. Jointly, the top ten make up 14% of the sample. The CDR3 goes from the cysteine to the phenylalanine over 16 residues. Just CDR3 DNA is preserved here, 48 bases in frame from base 1. Sequences SQVTM (CDR1) and ANQGSEA (CDR2) are obtained from the germline V gene. V is pared back by 4 bases and J by 0 bases, with 15 bases lying between the germline termini.

Material: PBMCs from the stem cell graft donor, obtained from the stem cell graft. This clonotype originated in a human donor who donated a stem cell graft to a child with inherited bone marrow failure. Recombination connected TRBV29-1 to TRBJ2-2, with a tentative D gene TRBD2 over 5 matching bases. The CDR3 has the sequence CSVVERGRSNTGELFF. The base sequence is TGCAGCGTTGTAGAAAGAGGGCGTTCGAACACCGGGGAGCTGTTTTTT.